This T cell receptor (beta chain) is drawn from a study of T cell repertoires in cytomegalovirus infection. Study details: Carrying CMV and the relevant HLA type showed in public TCR beta signatures.

V was shortened by 0 bases and J by 6 bases, with 9 bases between the two germline ends. CDR3 size: 13 residues. CDR1 MNHEY and CDR2 SVGAGI come from the germline V gene. Study conclusions and caveats: Cumulative public TCR beta family frequency identified carriers of CMV plus the relevant HLA. Clonotypes of TCR beta that were HLA-C-restricted and CMV-specific dominated the ex vivo response.

MiXCR, applied by TCRdb to the reads, yields one record per CDR3 protein. Here the sample spans around 550,000 distinct CDR3 sequences, less than 30% being singletons. As for this clonotype: As yet, its antigen is unknown.

This chain uses TRBV6-5 with TRBJ2-7; D not certain. The origin of this receptor is a human donor in good health (CMV status not recorded). Some clones in this sample may be carry-over from other donors' samples. Sequencing was performed on PBMCs. The CDR3 region has the DNA TGTGCCAGCAGTTACTCCGCTTTTACCGAGCAGTACGTC. Translation gives CASSYSAFTEQYV.